This entry lists 22 T cell receptor beta chains sequenced from one sample in a study of cytomegalovirus exposure and HLA in healthy donors. The study ran its PCR with 60 Vbeta and 13 Jbeta primers. The protocol was immunoSEQ multiplex PCR, while the TCRdb copy is restricted to in-frame clones and leaves out a portion. Of about 100,000 clones listed, around four fifths were seen once; the top ten hold about 7.3%. Sequenced material: PBMCs. These receptor sequences come from a man younger than 45 in good health and CMV-seronegative.

This chain uses TRBV9 with TRBJ1-5, with no clear D. CDR1 is SGDLS and CDR2 is YYNGEE in the germline V gene. The CDR3 is 14 residues long. Trimming removed 0 bases at V and 7 bases at J, with 11 bases between. CDR3 DNA: TGTGCCAGCAGCGTAGGAGGGTGGGTCCAGCCCCAGCATTTT. Its translation is CASSVGGWVQPQHF. Supplemented by reference TRBV9 and TRBJ1-5, the full variable domain reads DSGVTQTPKHLITATGQRVTLRCSPRSGDLSVYWYQQSLDQGLQFLIQYYNGEERAKGNILERFSAQQFPDLHSELNLSSLELGDSALYFCASSVGGWVQPQHFGDGTRLSIL.

The genes are TRBV4-1 and TRBJ2-3, with 8 bases identical to TRBD1. V lost 3 bases, J lost 6 bases, and 11 bases stayed unmatched. This CDR3 contains 16 residues. The germline V gene encodes CDR1 MGHRA and CDR2 YSYEKL. In DNA, the CDR3 is TGCGCCAGCAGCCATGGCCAGGGGGCTCTCTCCGATACGCAGTATTTT. This encodes CASSHGQGALSDTQYF.

The chain carries TRBV28 and TRBJ1-4, with 10 bases that match TRBD1. V shed 4 bases, J shed 7 bases, and the junction held 21 bases outside the gene matches. The germline V gene has CDR1 MDHEN and CDR2 SYDVKM. The CDR3 has 20 amino acids. CDR3 bases: TGTGCCAGCAGTTCGGAAAATCCGGGACAGGGGCGGTTGATAGGTGAAAAACTGTTTTTT. Translating it yields CASSSENPGQGRLIGEKLFF.

The chain links TRBV25-1 to TRBJ1-1; D gene unclear. Germline V gene data show CDR1 as MGHDK and CDR2 as SYGVNS. This CDR3 is built from 12 residues. V was cut by 3 bases and J by 3 bases, with 5 bases left in between. CDR3 loop: CASSDRYTEAFF. CDR3 sequence (DNA): TGTGCCAGCAGTGATCGGTACACTGAAGCTTTCTTT.

The CDR3 coding sequence is TGTGCCAGTAGTGGGGAGGTAAAGACAGCTCATCCCCCTCGGTACTTC. The encoded protein is CASSGEVKTAHPPRYF. The chain is built from TRBV19 and TRBJ2-7, with D maybe TRBD2 (6 bases). The CDR3 length is 16 residues. The germline V gene encodes CDR1 LNHDA and CDR2 SQIVND (reference sequence). Trimming removed 5 bases at V and 12 bases at J, with 29 bases between.

The chain employs TRBV5-1 and TRBJ1-3; D is unclear. CDR3 length: 15 residues. From germline, CDR1 is SGHRS and CDR2 YFSETQ. The germline V and J ends were trimmed by 0 bases and 4 bases, with 11 bases remaining between them. In nucleotides, the CDR3 is TGCGCCAGCAGCTTGGCGGGGAGAGAGGGAAACACCATATATTTT. It codes for CASSLAGREGNTIYF.

V is TRBV7-9 and J is TRBJ2-7; no clear D gene. This CDR3 is 15 amino acids long. Per germline, CDR1 SEHNR and CDR2 FQNEAQ (reference sequence). V dropped 3 bases and J dropped 0 bases, with 12 bases sitting between them. Here the CDR3 reads CASSLELLSSYEQYF. The DNA of the CDR3 is TGTGCCAGCAGCTTGGAGCTCCTGAGCTCCTACGAGCAGTACTTC. The variable domain in full, completed from reference TRBV7-9 and TRBJ2-7, reads DTGVSQNPRHKITKRGQNVTFRCDPISEHNRLYWYRQTLGQGPEFLTYFQNEAQLEKSRLLSDRFSAERPKGSFSTLEIQRTEQGDSAMYLCASSLELLSSYEQYFGPGTRLTVT.

The CDR3 nucleotides read TGTGCCAGCTCGCTGCAGGGGTCTGGGGCCAACGTCCTGACTTTC. The encoded protein is CASSLQGSGANVLTF. This chain uses TRBV18 with TRBJ2-6, with a tentative D call TRBD1 (6 bases). The CDR3 is 15 residues long. Trimming cost V 6 bases and J 1 base, with 10 bases left between them. Germline lookup yields CDR1 KGHSH and CDR2 LQKENI.

V usage is TRBV27 and J usage is TRBJ2-7, with a possible D match to TRBD1 (5 bases). The germline V gene has CDR1 MNHEY and CDR2 SMNVEV (reference sequence). The CDR3 covers 15 residues. Trimming took 6 bases from V and 7 from J, leaving 22 bases between them. In DNA form, the CDR3 reads TGTGCCAGCAGCCCCATAATCCAGGGAAACAGGGAGCAGTACTTC. The encoded protein is CASSPIIQGNREQYF.

This chain uses TRBV2 with TRBJ2-1, with D perhaps TRBD2 (5 bases). The V end was cut by 4 bases, the J end by 15 bases, with 22 bases between. Germline V gene sequence: CDR1 SNHLY, CDR2 FYNNEI. This CDR3 is 14 amino acids long. The CDR3 region is CASSGPPGEGNGFF. CDR3 coding DNA: TGTGCCAGCAGTGGACCTCCCGGAGAGGGCAATGGGTTCTTC.

The chain recombines TRBV5-4 with TRBJ2-6; TRBD1 aligns across 8 bases. CDR3 length equals 17 residues. The trim removed 2 bases at V and 3 bases at J, leaving 7 bases unmatched. Per the germline V gene, CDR1 is SGHNT and CDR2 is YYREEE (reference sequence). The CDR3 protein is CASSLVTGGDGANVLTF. The CDR3 DNA follows: TGTGCCAGCAGCTTAGTCACAGGGGGTGATGGGGCCAACGTCCTGACTTTC.

This clone has just one count. The chain combines TRBV19 with TRBJ2-3; 8 bases line up with TRBD2. V was pared by 3 bases and J by 5 bases, with 4 bases of the junction left unmatched. Germline CDR1 LNHDA, CDR2 SQIVND (reference sequence). The CDR3 is 14 amino acids. The DNA for the CDR3 is TGTGCCAGTAGTATGCGACGGGGGGGAGATACGCAGTATTTT. The encoded protein is CASSMRRGGDTQYF.

The gene calls are TRBV5-6 and TRBJ1-5; TRBD1 agrees at 7 bases. Per germline, CDR1 SGHDT and CDR2 YYEEEE. The CDR3 sequence is 14 residues long. V shed 0 bases and J 7 bases; nucleotides not matched to a gene: 4. As DNA, the CDR3 is TGTGCCAGCAGCTTGGCAGGGGGTGGACAGCCCCAGCATTTT. Encoded protein: CASSLAGGGQPQHF.

The chain uses TRBV15 and TRBJ1-6, with D unclear. The CDR3 is 12 residues long. Trimming left V 2 bases short and J 10 bases short, with 6 bases between. Germline CDR1 and CDR2: LNHNV and YYDKDF (reference sequence). The CDR3 reads CATSRLGSPLHF. CDR3 DNA: TGTGCCACCAGCAGACTTGGCTCACCCCTCCACTTT.

The J gene is TRBJ2-5, the V gene TRBV28; D gene unclear. Looked up from germline, CDR1 is MDHEN and CDR2 is SYDVKM. Trimming cost V 2 bases and J 4 bases, with 8 bases left between them. The CDR3 is 13 amino acids. The CDR3: CASSLIYPETQYF. The CDR3 DNA is TGTGCCAGCAGTTTAATCTACCCAGAGACCCAGTACTTC.

V and J are TRBV6-1 and TRBJ2-2; 7 positions match TRBD1. Germline V gene data show CDR1 as MNHNS and CDR2 as SASEGT. J was trimmed by 4 bases and V by 6 bases; bases with no gene match: 8. CDR3 length equals 15 residues. CDR3 sequence reads: CASRRDRTTTGELFF. CDR3 DNA: TGTGCCAGCAGAAGGGACAGAACAACCACCGGGGAGCTGTTTTTT.

The chain has TRBV30 and TRBJ2-7; 7 bases match TRBD1. V dropped 3 bases and J dropped 4; count of bases not matched to a gene: 9. The CDR3 runs 14 residues. The germline V gene has CDR1 GTSNPN and CDR2 SVGIG (reference sequence). In nucleotides, the CDR3 is TGTGCCTGGAGCGGACAGGTCGCACCTTACGAGCAGTACTTC. Amino acids: CAWSGQVAPYEQYF.

The chain recombines TRBV4-3 with TRBJ2-1, with 9 bases identical to TRBD2. The CDR3 has 15 amino acids. Germline CDR1 reads LGHNA; CDR2 reads YSLEER. V trimming: 0 bases; J trimming: 6 bases; junction bases outside the gene matches: 3. CDR3 amino acids: CASSQEPGLANEQFF. CDR3 in DNA: TGCGCCAGCAGCCAAGAACCGGGACTAGCCAATGAGCAGTTCTTC.

The sample holds one count of this clone. V usage is TRBV29-1 and J usage is TRBJ2-2, with D possibly TRBD1 on 5 matching bases. Trimming stripped 3 bases from V and 1 base from J, with 6 bases between. The CDR3 runs 13 residues. Germline-derived CDR1 and CDR2 are SQVTM and ANQGSEA. This chain's CDR3 is CSVDTGNTGELFF. In DNA, the CDR3 is TGCAGCGTTGACACAGGGAACACCGGGGAGCTGTTTTTT.

CDR3 protein: CAISEPDRRGPTDTQYF. CDR3 nucleotide sequence: TGTGCCATCAGTGAGCCCGATCGGAGGGGCCCCACAGATACGCAGTATTTT. The chain joins TRBV10-3 to TRBJ2-3; tentative D call: TRBD2 (6 bases). The CDR3 has 17 residues. Germline loops: CDR1 ENHRY, CDR2 SYGVKD. The V end lost 2 bases, the J end lost 2 bases, and 17 bases lay between the germline ends.

The chain carries TRBV7-3 and TRBJ1-1; 9 bases are a match to TRBD1. The germline V gene has CDR1 SGHTA and CDR2 FQGTGA. This CDR3 spans 13 amino acids. V lost 6 bases and J lost 10; bases outside the gene matches: 9. CDR3 in DNA: TGTGCCAGCAGTCCAACAGGGGGCTGGGGAGCTTTCTTT. Protein: CASSPTGGWGAFF.

The rearrangement uses TRBV29-1 and TRBJ1-1, with a tentative D call TRBD1 (6 bases). Per the germline V gene, CDR1 is SQVTM and CDR2 is ANQGSEA. The CDR3 spans 11 residues. Deletions cut 0 bases from V and 10 bases from J, with 9 bases between. Here the CDR3 DNA reads TGCAGCGTTGAAGACGGCAGGGGAGCTTTCTTT. Encoded protein: CSVEDGRGAFF. The complete variable domain, with remaining parts taken from reference TRBV29-1 and TRBJ1-1, reads SAVISQKPSRDICQRGTSLTIQCQVDSQVTMMFWYRQQPGQSLTLIATANQGSEATYESGFVIDKFPISRPNLTFSTLTVSNMSPEDSSIYLCSVEDGRGAFFGQGTRLTVV.